This TCR beta chain is from a study of control samples from healthy donors and cancer patients. Trimming took off 0 bases at V and 2 bases at J, with 7 bases between the two ends. The CDR3 is made up of 14 amino acids. The V gene's germline CDR1 is SEHNR and CDR2 FQNEAQ (reference sequence). Profiling relied on immunoSEQ multiplex PCR, and the TCRdb table lists in-frame clones only, not all of them. In the table there are tens of thousands of clones, 94% of which are singletons. Specimen: blood. The sequence came from a man under 40 in good health. The rearrangement uses TRBV7-9 and TRBJ2-5; no definite D call. The CDR3 loop reads CASSLAPRQETQYF. CDR3 in DNA: TGTGCCAGCAGCTTAGCGCCCAGACAAGAGACCCAGTACTTC.